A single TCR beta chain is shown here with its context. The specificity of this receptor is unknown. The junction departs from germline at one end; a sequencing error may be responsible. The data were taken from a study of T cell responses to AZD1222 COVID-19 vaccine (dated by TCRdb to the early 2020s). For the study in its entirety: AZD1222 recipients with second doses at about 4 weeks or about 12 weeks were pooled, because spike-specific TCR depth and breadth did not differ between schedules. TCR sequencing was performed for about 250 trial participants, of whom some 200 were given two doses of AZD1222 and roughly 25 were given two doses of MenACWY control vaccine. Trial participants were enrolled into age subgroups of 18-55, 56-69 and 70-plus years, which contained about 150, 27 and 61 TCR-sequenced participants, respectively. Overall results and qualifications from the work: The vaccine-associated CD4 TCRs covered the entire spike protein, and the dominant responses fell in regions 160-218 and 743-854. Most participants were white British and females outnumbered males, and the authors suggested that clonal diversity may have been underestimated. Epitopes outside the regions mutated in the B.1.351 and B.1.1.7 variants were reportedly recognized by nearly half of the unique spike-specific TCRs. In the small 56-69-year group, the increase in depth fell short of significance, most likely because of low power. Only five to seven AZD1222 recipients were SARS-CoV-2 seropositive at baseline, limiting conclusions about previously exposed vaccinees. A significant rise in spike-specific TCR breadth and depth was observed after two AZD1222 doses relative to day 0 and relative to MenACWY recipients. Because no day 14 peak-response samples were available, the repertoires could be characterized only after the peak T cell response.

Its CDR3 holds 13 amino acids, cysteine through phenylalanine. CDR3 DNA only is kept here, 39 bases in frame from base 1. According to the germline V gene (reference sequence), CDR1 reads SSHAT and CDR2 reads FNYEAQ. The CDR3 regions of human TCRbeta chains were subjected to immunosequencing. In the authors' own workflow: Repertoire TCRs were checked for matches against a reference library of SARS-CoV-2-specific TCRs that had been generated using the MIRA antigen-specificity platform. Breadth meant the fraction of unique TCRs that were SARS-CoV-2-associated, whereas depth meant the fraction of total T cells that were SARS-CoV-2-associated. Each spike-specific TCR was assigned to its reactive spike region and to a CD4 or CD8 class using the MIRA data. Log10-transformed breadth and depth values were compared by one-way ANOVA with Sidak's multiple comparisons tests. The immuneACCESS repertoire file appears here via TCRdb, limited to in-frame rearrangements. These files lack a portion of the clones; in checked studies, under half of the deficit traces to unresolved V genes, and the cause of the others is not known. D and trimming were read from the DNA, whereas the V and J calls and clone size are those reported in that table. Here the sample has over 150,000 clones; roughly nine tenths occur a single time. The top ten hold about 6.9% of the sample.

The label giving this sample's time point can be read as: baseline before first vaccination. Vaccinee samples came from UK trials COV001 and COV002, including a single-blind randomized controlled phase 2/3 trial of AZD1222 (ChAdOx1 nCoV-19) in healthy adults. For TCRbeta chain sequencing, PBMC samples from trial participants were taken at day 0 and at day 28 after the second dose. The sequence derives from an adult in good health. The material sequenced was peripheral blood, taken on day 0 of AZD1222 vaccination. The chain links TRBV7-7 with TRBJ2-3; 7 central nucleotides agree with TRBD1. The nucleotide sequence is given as TGTGCTAGCAGCACAGGGGGCACAGATACGCAGTATTTT. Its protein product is CASSTGGTDTQYF.